The rows below give T cell receptor beta chains drawn from one sample of a study of T-cell memory formation after mild COVID-19. TCRdb recomputed calls from the 5' RACE reads with MiXCR, one row per CDR3 protein. The table has fewer than 15,000 distinct CDR3 sequences, around 13% seen once; the top ten hold about 45%. The material sequenced was PBMCs or a T cell subset sorted from them (not recorded which). Receptors were obtained from an adult woman who had mild COVID-19 (a few samples of this study predate the infection). Cell type and time point are not known. CDR3s leave out the opening cysteine and the closing phenylalanine or tryptophan.

v_call	j_call	cdr3_aa
TRBV7-2	TRBJ2-1	ASSLEETGWRAYYNEQF
TRBV11-2	TRBJ2-5	ASSSRGDSVQTQY
TRBV5-6	TRBJ2-7	ASSLLPYEQY
TRBV6-5	TRBJ2-3	ASNHKETDTQY
TRBV20-1	TRBJ1-2	SANRQGVGNYGYT
TRBV7-8	TRBJ2-7	ASSSNQGGEQY
TRBV7-2	TRBJ1-4	ASSIQTGQANEKLF
TRBV18	TRBJ1-5	ASSPVGNQPQH
TRBV7-9	TRBJ2-1	ASSLSTSGAYNEQF
TRBV2	TRBJ1-4	ASSEGQAATNEKLF
TRBV7-9	TRBJ2-7	ASSSWGASYEQY
TRBV7-9	TRBJ2-3	ASSADTQY
TRBV20-1	TRBJ2-7	SATGTGFSYEQY
TRBV7-3	TRBJ2-1	ASSLSASGRNEQF
TRBV6-6	TRBJ2-6	ASSNGGPGANVLT
TRBV12-3/TRBV12-4	TRBJ2-7	ASSLSVHEQY